This T cell receptor beta chain was documented in a study of cytomegalovirus exposure and HLA in healthy donors. As regards this clone: Its antigen is not identified.

Whole-study findings and limits: A few chains tied to CMV proved CMV antigen-specific in vitro.

Researchers ran the PCR with 60 Vbeta and 13 Jbeta primers. The method was immunoSEQ multiplex PCR; TCRdb's version includes in-frame clones alone and lacks a portion of them. The repertoire holds roughly 170,000 clones, with around three quarters as singletons. The CDR3 length is 14 residues. With 1 base removed from V and 5 bases from J, the gap between germline ends came to 11 bases. From germline, CDR1 is MDHEN and CDR2 SYDVKM. The gene calls are TRBV28 and TRBJ1-2; D is perhaps TRBD1 (5 bases). The receptor's source is a woman aged 25-40 years in good health and CMV-seronegative. Sequencing was done on a sample of PBMCs. The CDR3 region has the DNA TGTGCCAGCAGTTTATCCGCCAGGGTGTATGGCTACACCTTC. This translates into CASSLSARVYGYTF.